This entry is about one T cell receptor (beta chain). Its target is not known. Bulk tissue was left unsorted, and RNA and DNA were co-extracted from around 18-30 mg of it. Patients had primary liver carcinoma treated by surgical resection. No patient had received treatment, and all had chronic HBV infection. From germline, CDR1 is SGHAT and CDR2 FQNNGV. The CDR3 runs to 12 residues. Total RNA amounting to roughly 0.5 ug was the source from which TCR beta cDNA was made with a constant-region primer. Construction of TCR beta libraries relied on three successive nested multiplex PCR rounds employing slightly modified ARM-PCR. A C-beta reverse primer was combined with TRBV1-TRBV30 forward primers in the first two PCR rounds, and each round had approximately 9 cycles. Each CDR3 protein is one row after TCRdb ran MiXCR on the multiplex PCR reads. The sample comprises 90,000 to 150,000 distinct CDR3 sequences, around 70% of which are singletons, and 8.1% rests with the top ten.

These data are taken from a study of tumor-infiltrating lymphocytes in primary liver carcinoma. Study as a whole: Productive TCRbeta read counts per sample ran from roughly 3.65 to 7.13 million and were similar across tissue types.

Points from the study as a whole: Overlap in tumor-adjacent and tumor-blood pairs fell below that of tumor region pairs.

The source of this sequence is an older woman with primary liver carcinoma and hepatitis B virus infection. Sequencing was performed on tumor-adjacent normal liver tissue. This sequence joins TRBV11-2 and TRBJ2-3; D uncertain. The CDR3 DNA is TGTGTTAGCAGCCCCTGGGCGTATACGCAGTATTTT. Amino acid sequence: CVSSPWAYTQYF. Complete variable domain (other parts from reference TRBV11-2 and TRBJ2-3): EAGVAQSPRYKIIEKRQSVAFWCNPISGHATLYWYQQILGQGPKLLIQFQNNGVVDDSQLPKDRFSAERLKGVDSTLKIQPAKLEDSAVYLCVSSPWAYTQYFGPGTRLTVL.